This T cell receptor (beta chain) was documented in a study of T-cell memory formation after mild COVID-19. Findings and caveats of the study: Balance between CD4 and CD8 was seen in clones contracting day 15 to 85, and a CD4+ lean was seen in later expanders. Proof of SARS-CoV-2 specificity was absent for the second-wave clones that crested on day 37. Cross-reactive memory seemingly joined, as some responding clones were found in pre-infection memory.

Note on this clonotype: Antigen: not known.

CDR1 SGDLS and CDR2 YYNGEE come from the germline V gene. The CDR3 is 16 amino acids. The V end lost 3 bases, the J end lost 5 bases, and 18 bases lay between the germline ends. Each CDR3 protein gets one entry after TCRdb re-called the 5' RACE reads with MiXCR. The data show roughly 110,000 distinct CDR3 sequences, about a sixth seen once. This clonotype was sampled from an adult woman who had mild COVID-19 (a few samples of this study predate the infection). Cell type and time point are not known. The chain recombines TRBV9 with TRBJ2-1; possibly TRBD1 for D (7 bases). What was sequenced was PBMCs or a T cell subset sorted from them (not recorded which). CDR3 DNA: TGTGCCAGCAGCGCGCCGGCAGGGGGGCGGCACAATGAGCAGTTCTTC. Translation: CASSAPAGGRHNEQFF.